A single T cell receptor (beta chain) is shown here with its context. The data were taken from a study of blood T cell repertoires in COVID-19. Study context: PBMCs, B-cell-depleted T cells, or T cells were the source of the cDNA or gDNA that made up the material.

Authors' analysis steps: Counts of nucleated cells, estimated from reference gene primer amplification, were obtained. Clones were read by immunoSEQ multiplex PCR, and TCRdb kept only the in-frame ones, dropping some. Clone size and V and J calls were adopted from that table, with D and trimming inferred from the DNA. The sample holds a few hundred thousand clones, 81% seen once. V was pared by 5 bases and J by 5 bases, with 11 bases between. Germline V CDR1 and CDR2: PRHDT, FYEKMQ (reference sequence). CDR3 length: 13 amino acids. The receptor was isolated from a man between 40 and 49 years old who had recovered from COVID-19. The gene calls are TRBV13 and TRBJ2-3; D is perhaps TRBD2 (6 bases). The sequenced sample was PBMCs or T cells enriched from blood (not recorded which). The CDR3: CASSPLREDTQYF. As DNA, the CDR3 is TGTGCCAGCAGCCCCCTGCGGGAAGATACGCAGTATTTT.